The rows below give T cell receptor beta chains drawn from one sample of a study of control samples from healthy donors and cancer patients. Libraries were prepared by immunoSEQ multiplex PCR; TCRdb keeps only in-frame clonotypes and omits some of them. In the table there are some 140,000 clones, around nine tenths of which are singletons. Sequencing was performed on PBMCs. All receptors derive from a middle-aged man with head and neck cancer. Both conserved end residues are part of each CDR3. The D gene is left open where the match is weak. The size entry is marked missing in some rows and otherwise reads once, few, many or a size class.

d_call | clone_size | j_call | v_call | cdr3_aa | cdr3_nt
- | - | TRBJ2-5 | TRBV5-4 | CASSLDSGKGETQYF | TGTGCCAGCAGCTTGGATTCCGGTAAAGGAGAGACCCAGTACTTC
TRBD1 | once | TRBJ2-7 | TRBV19 | CASSLRDRADEQYF | TGTGCCAGTAGCCTACGGGACAGGGCGGACGAGCAGTACTTC
- | few | TRBJ1-1 | TRBV9 | CASSVGKGGNTEAFF | TGTGCCAGCAGCGTAGGGAAAGGGGGGAACACTGAAGCTTTCTTT
- | - | TRBJ1-5 | TRBV6-5 | CASSIQGGQPQHF | TGTGCCAGCAGTATACAGGGCGGTCAGCCCCAGCATTTT
- | - | TRBJ2-5 | TRBV5-1 | CASSLAGAEETQYF | TGCGCCAGCAGCTTGGCGGGGGCAGAAGAGACCCAGTACTTC
TRBD1 | - | TRBJ1-2 | TRBV9 | CASSVGDSPLYGYTF | TGTGCCAGCAGCGTAGGGGACAGCCCTCTGTATGGCTACACCTTC
- | - | TRBJ2-7 | TRBV4-1 | CASSQPDEQYF | TGCGCCAGCAGCCAACCCGACGAGCAGTACTTC
TRBD1 | - | TRBJ2-7 | TRBV2 | CASIFGTGLYEQYF | TGTGCCAGCATTTTCGGGACAGGTCTCTACGAGCAGTACTTC
- | - | TRBJ2-5 | TRBV29-1 | CSVGGAQRAQETQYF | TGCAGCGTAGGGGGGGCTCAGAGGGCTCAAGAGACCCAGTACTTC
- | - | TRBJ2-1 | TRBV7-2 | CASSSPGRGRNEQFF | TGTGCCAGCAGCTCTCCCGGGAGGGGGCGCAATGAGCAGTTCTTC
- | - | TRBJ2-7 | TRBV27 | CASSSLIGDSDYEQYF | TGTGCCAGCAGTTCGCTGATCGGTGACAGCGACTACGAGCAGTACTTC
TRBD1 | - | TRBJ2-7 | TRBV6-5 | CASRDRGGEQYF | TGTGCCAGCCGGGACAGGGGTGGAGAGCAGTACTTC
- | - | TRBJ2-3 | TRBV5-1 | CASSLAARSTDTQYF | TGCGCCAGCAGCTTGGCGGCACGTAGCACAGATACGCAGTATTTT
TRBD2 | - | TRBJ2-1 | TRBV5-1 | CASSLTSGRASYNEQFF | TGCGCCAGCAGCTTGACTAGCGGGAGGGCCTCCTACAATGAGCAGTTCTTC
TRBD2 | - | TRBJ2-7 | TRBV5-1 | CASSPSFRLAAIEQYF | TGCGCCAGCAGCCCCTCTTTTCGGCTAGCGGCTATTGAGCAGTACTTC
- | - | TRBJ2-1 | TRBV19 | CASSIGQGMNEQFF | TGTGCCAGTAGTATAGGCCAGGGGATGAATGAGCAGTTCTTC
- | - | TRBJ2-2 | TRBV7-8 | CASSLSRTNPQMNTGELFF | TGTGCCAGCAGCTTATCCCGGACTAACCCTCAGATGAACACCGGGGAGCTGTTTTTT
- | - | TRBJ2-2 | TRBV4-1 | CASSPFGQPGELFF | TGCGCCAGCAGCCCTTTTGGTCAGCCCGGGGAGCTGTTTTTT
TRBD1 | - | TRBJ2-7 | TRBV6-6 | CASSYSGQGSYEQYF | TGTGCCAGCAGTTACTCGGGACAGGGATCCTACGAGCAGTACTTC
TRBD1 | - | TRBJ1-1 | TRBV9 | CASSVAAQGARTEAFF | TGTGCCAGCAGCGTAGCAGCACAGGGGGCGCGGACTGAAGCTTTCTTT
- | - | TRBJ2-1 | TRBV9 | CASSEGVVMTEQFF | TGTGCCAGCAGCGAGGGGGTAGTAATGACTGAGCAGTTCTTC
TRBD2 | - | TRBJ2-5 | TRBV15 | CATSRVAGSEETQYF | TGTGCCACCAGCAGAGTAGCGGGGAGCGAAGAGACCCAGTACTTC
- | - | TRBJ2-7 | TRBV7-9 | CASSPRDFFNEQYF | TGTGCCAGCAGCCCACGGGACTTTTTTAACGAGCAGTACTTC
- | - | TRBJ2-1 | TRBV5-1 | CASSLAKDYYNEQFF | TGCGCCAGCAGCTTGGCCAAGGACTACTACAATGAGCAGTTCTTC
- | - | TRBJ2-5 | TRBV13 | CASSLKGQETQYF | TGTGCCAGCAGCTTAAAGGGCCAAGAGACCCAGTACTTC
- | - | TRBJ1-6 | TRBV7-8 | CASSLVDRVNSPLHF | TGTGCCAGCAGCTTAGTGGACAGAGTTAATTCACCCCTCCACTTT
- | - | TRBJ2-2 | TRBV30 | CAWGSRNTGELFF | TGTGCCTGGGGCTCGCGTAACACCGGGGAGCTGTTTTTT
- | once | TRBJ1-6 | TRBV4-1 | CASSQRTDRYYNSPLHF | TGCGCCAGCAGCCAACGAACGGACCGGTACTATAATTCACCCCTCCACTTT
- | - | TRBJ1-6 | TRBV28 | CASSPSPRIVVNSPLHF | TGTGCCAGCAGTCCCTCCCCCAGGATCGTGGTTAATTCACCCCTCCACTTT
- | - | TRBJ1-4 | TRBV7-2 | CASSSSGEIGFGKLFF | TGTGCCAGCAGCTCGAGCGGGGAGATAGGGTTCGGAAAACTGTTTTTT
TRBD1 | - | TRBJ1-1 | TRBV7-8 | CASSLVGGFGTEAFF | TGTGCCAGCAGCTTAGTAGGGGGCTTTGGCACTGAAGCTTTCTTT
- | - | TRBJ2-3 | TRBV28 | CASSLGASTITDTQYF | TGTGCCAGCAGTTTAGGGGCATCGACAATCACAGATACGCAGTATTTT
- | - | TRBJ1-2 | TRBV12-5 | CASGFSGGGGYTF | TGTGCTAGTGGTTTTAGTGGTGGCGGGGGCTACACCTTC
- | - | TRBJ1-1 | TRBV28 | CASRTVNTEAFF | TGTGCCAGCAGGACGGTGAACACTGAAGCTTTCTTT
TRBD1 | - | TRBJ1-5 | TRBV24-1 | CATNDREGQPQHF | TGTGCCACCAACGACAGGGAAGGACAGCCCCAGCATTTT
- | - | TRBJ1-2 | TRBV11-3 | CASSLEGRQYTF | TGTGCCAGCAGCTTAGAGGGCCGACAGTACACCTTC